This is a list of T cell receptor beta chains from one sample in a study of a mutant IDH1 vaccine in newly diagnosed glioma. TCRdb's table, derived via immunoSEQ multiplex PCR, lists solely in-frame clones and lacks some. The profile shows 25,000 to 40,000 clones, over 70% of them singletons. These receptors are not linked to any known antigen. This material consisted of PBMCs, taken from a glioma patient whose treatment included an IDH1 peptide vaccine. These TCRs come from a woman between 25 and 40 years old with glioma. Some clones in this sample may be carry-over from other donors' samples. Each CDR3 is given with its conserved first and last residue. Each record gives: J gene, clone size, V gene, D gene, CDR3 protein, CDR3 DNA. A D gene is named only where the DNA matches it firmly. Where a row states a size, it is once, few, many or the class of an expanded clone; other rows omit it.

j_call: TRBJ1-5; clone_size: -; v_call: TRBV7-9; d_call: -; cdr3_aa: CASSSDRDPSSTQHF; cdr3_nt: TGTGCCAGCAGCTCAGACAGAGACCCATCGAGTACCCAGCATTTT
j_call: TRBJ1-1; clone_size: -; v_call: TRBV5-4; d_call: -; cdr3_aa: CASRGGTEAFF; cdr3_nt: TGTGCCAGCCGGGGGGGGACTGAAGCTTTCTTT
j_call: TRBJ2-7; clone_size: -; v_call: TRBV5-4; d_call: TRBD2; cdr3_aa: CASSFPGTSGRPEQYF; cdr3_nt: TGTGCCAGCAGTTTTCCCGGGACTAGCGGGAGACCCGAGCAGTACTTC
j_call: TRBJ2-7; clone_size: -; v_call: TRBV7-9; d_call: TRBD1; cdr3_aa: CASSLVRTGPTEQYF; cdr3_nt: TGTGCCAGCAGCTTAGTGAGGACAGGGCCAACTGAGCAGTACTTC
j_call: TRBJ2-7; clone_size: -; v_call: TRBV19; d_call: -; cdr3_aa: CASSIELGESSHYEQYF; cdr3_nt: TGTGCCAGTAGTATAGAGTTAGGGGAGTCGTCTCACTACGAGCAGTACTTC
j_call: TRBJ1-1; clone_size: few; v_call: TRBV5-1; d_call: -; cdr3_aa: CASSLGGGRSMNTEAFF; cdr3_nt: TGCGCCAGCAGCTTGGGAGGGGGGCGAAGCATGAACACTGAAGCTTTCTTT
j_call: TRBJ2-1; clone_size: -; v_call: TRBV10-2; d_call: -; cdr3_aa: CASSGLSQNNEQFF; cdr3_nt: TGCGCCAGCAGTGGGTTATCTCAAAACAATGAGCAGTTCTTC
j_call: TRBJ1-1; clone_size: -; v_call: TRBV7-9; d_call: -; cdr3_aa: CASSFRDTNTEAFF; cdr3_nt: TGTGCCAGCAGCTTTCGGGATACGAACACTGAAGCTTTCTTT
j_call: TRBJ2-1; clone_size: few; v_call: TRBV9; d_call: TRBD1; cdr3_aa: CASSVAGGPVSSYNEQFF; cdr3_nt: TGTGCCAGCAGCGTGGCAGGGGGCCCGGTGAGCTCCTACAATGAGCAGTTCTTC
j_call: TRBJ1-4; clone_size: -; v_call: TRBV19; d_call: -; cdr3_aa: CASHLGGGEKLFF; cdr3_nt: TGTGCCAGCCACCTCGGCGGCGGAGAAAAACTGTTTTTT
j_call: TRBJ2-1; clone_size: few; v_call: TRBV19; d_call: TRBD2; cdr3_aa: CASSIAGGHNEQFF; cdr3_nt: TGTGCCAGTAGTATAGCGGGAGGACACAATGAGCAGTTCTTC
j_call: TRBJ1-4; clone_size: -; v_call: TRBV4-2; d_call: -; cdr3_aa: CASSHGTFEKLFF; cdr3_nt: TGTGCCAGCAGCCACGGGACTTTTGAAAAACTGTTTTTT
j_call: TRBJ2-1; clone_size: few; v_call: TRBV5-6; d_call: TRBD2; cdr3_aa: CASSLSGRFWGEQFF; cdr3_nt: TGTGCCAGCAGCTTAAGCGGGAGGTTCTGGGGGGAGCAGTTCTTC
j_call: TRBJ1-5; clone_size: -; v_call: TRBV30; d_call: -; cdr3_aa: CAWSGQGHQPQHF; cdr3_nt: TGTGCCTGGAGCGGCCAGGGTCATCAGCCCCAGCATTTT
j_call: TRBJ1-1; clone_size: few; v_call: TRBV7-6; d_call: TRBD1; cdr3_aa: CASSLEPGGMGTDEAFF; cdr3_nt: TGTGCCAGCAGCTTAGAACCAGGGGGCATGGGTACGGATGAAGCTTTCTTT